The 25 T cell receptor beta chains listed next were all sequenced from one sample in a study of monozygotic twins with inflammatory bowel disease. From the 5' RACE reads, TCRdb lists one entry per CDR3 protein and no DNA. The clone table shows 150,000 or so distinct CDR3 sequences, with the ten largest holding roughly 7.4%. Sequencing was carried out using blood. All receptors derive from a human donor with ulcerative colitis or Crohn's disease, or a healthy co-twin of an affected twin (not recorded which).

The rearrangement joins TRBV18 to TRBJ2-2. Germline V gene data show CDR1 as KGHSH and CDR2 as LQKENI. The CDR3 has 13 residues. The CDR3 reads CASSPQVTGELFF.

Here the CDR3 reads CASSSSGANQPQHF. This chain links TRBV12-3 or TRBV12-4 with TRBJ1-5. The CDR3 length is 14 residues.

The rearrangement links TRBV7-2 to TRBJ2-7. This CDR3 is built from 15 residues. The germline V gene encodes CDR1 SGHTA and CDR2 FQGNSA. The CDR3 is CASTINGGGSYEQYF.

V gene TRBV4-2 combines with J gene TRBJ1-4. The CDR3 is 14 residues long. The germline CDR1 and CDR2 sequences are LGHNA and YNFKEQ. The CDR3 loop is CASSQETGNEKLFF.

The chain carries TRBV19 and TRBJ2-3; the TCRdb call, TRBD2, lacks DNA for checking. The CDR3 is 21 amino acids. From germline, CDR1 is LNHDA and CDR2 SQIVND (reference sequence). CDR3 residues: CARRQGPKAGLAGGPEDTQYF.

The J gene is TRBJ1-2, the V gene TRBV2; as DNA is missing, the TRBD1 call by TCRdb cannot be tested. The CDR3 totals 14 residues. Germline CDR1 is SNHLY and CDR2 is FYNNEI. CDR3 sequence reads: CASSGDTANYGYTF.

The V and J genes are TRBV12-3 or TRBV12-4 and TRBJ1-4; checking the TCRdb D call of TRBD1 is not possible without DNA. CDR3 length equals 15 residues. The CDR3 loop reads CASTPQGLWNEKLFF.

The J gene is TRBJ1-5, the V gene TRBV18. The CDR3 is made up of 15 amino acids. CDR1 is KGHSH, CDR2 LQKENI, per germline. The CDR3: CASSSREGPDQPQHF.

This rearrangement joins TRBV29-1 to TRBJ2-2; lacking DNA, the TRBD1 call made by TCRdb goes unchecked. The germline V gene has CDR1 SQVTM and CDR2 ANQGSEA. The CDR3 extends over 14 amino acids. The CDR3 protein is CSARGAGSTGELFF.

The V and J genes are TRBV28 and TRBJ1-6; TCRdb proposes TRBD1, but this gene call is untestable without DNA. The CDR3 is made up of 14 amino acids. From germline, CDR1 is MDHEN and CDR2 SYDVKM. The CDR3: CASRAQGTNSPLHF. The variable domain in full, completed from reference TRBV28 and TRBJ1-6, reads DVKVTQSSRYLVKRTGEKVFLECVQDMDHENMFWYRQDPGLGLRLIYFSYDVKMKEKGDIPEGYSVSREKKERFSLILESASTNQTSMYLCASRAQGTNSPLHFGNGTRLTVT.

The chain has TRBV29-1 and TRBJ1-4. The length of the CDR3 is 17 residues. CDR1 is SQVTM and CDR2 is ANQGSEA in the germline V gene. CDR3 amino acids: CSVEDNGEGATNEKLFF.

This chain's CDR3 is CASSPAGGLEAFF. V gene TRBV19 combines with J gene TRBJ1-1; there is no DNA to check the TCRdb D call of TRBD1. This CDR3 spans 13 amino acids. The germline CDR1 and CDR2 sequences are LNHDA and SQIVND (reference sequence).

The chain is built from TRBV12-5 and TRBJ2-1. CDR3 length: 15 residues. Germline CDR1 LGHNT, CDR2 FRNRAP. The chain's CDR3 is CASGSGQGSYNEQFF.

The rearrangement uses TRBV6-6 and TRBJ1-5. Germline values: CDR1 MNHNY, CDR2 SVGAGI (reference sequence). CDR3 length: 13 residues. CDR3: CASNPTRNQPQHF.

This chain joins TRBV7-9 and TRBJ1-6; TCRdb indicates TRBD1, and absent DNA this call remains unverified. CDR1 SEHNR and CDR2 FQNEAQ come from the germline V gene (reference sequence). The CDR3 contains 16 residues. Here the CDR3 reads CASSFWGGDYNSPLHF.

J is TRBJ2-5 and V is TRBV5-4; TCRdb picks TRBD1, but there is no DNA to check that call. CDR1 and CDR2 from the germline V gene are SGHNT and YYREEE (reference sequence). The CDR3 consists of 14 residues. CDR3 sequence reads: CASSLKSVRETQYF.

The J gene is TRBJ2-7, the V gene TRBV4-3; checking the TCRdb D call of TRBD1 is not possible without DNA. Germline assignment: CDR1 LGHNA and CDR2 YSLEER. The CDR3 has 15 amino acids. The CDR3 spells CASSQVRDSPYEQYF.

This sequence joins TRBV9 and TRBJ1-3; the D gene TCRdb calls, TRBD1, cannot be checked with no DNA. Germline V gene data show CDR1 as SGDLS and CDR2 as YYNGEE. This CDR3 is built from 16 residues. The CDR3 sequence: CASSVAQGWTGNTIYF.

This sequence joins TRBV24-1 and TRBJ1-2; TCRdb indicates TRBD1, and absent DNA this call remains unverified. The CDR3 runs 14 residues. Germline V CDR1 and CDR2: KGHDR, SFDVKD. The CDR3 sequence is CATSDSTGAYGYTF.

V is TRBV10-3 and J is TRBJ2-7; TCRdb designates TRBD1, a call that cannot be tested without DNA. CDR3 length: 15 residues. Germline assignment: CDR1 ENHRY and CDR2 SYGVKD. CDR3 loop: CAISGRKPPTYEQYF.

This chain links TRBV5-1 with TRBJ2-7; TCRdb's D call, TRBD2, is unchecked because there is no DNA. Germline CDR1 is SGHRS and CDR2 is YFSETQ. The CDR3 is 14 residues long. The CDR3 protein is CASSLDRGYYEQYF.

The gene calls are TRBV5-1 and TRBJ2-1; checking the TCRdb D call of TRBD2 is not possible without DNA. This CDR3 is built from 15 residues. Germline lookup yields CDR1 SGHRS and CDR2 YFSETQ. CDR3 region: CASRGLAGLNDEQFF.

V and J are TRBV20-1 and TRBJ1-2; checking the TCRdb D call of TRBD1 is not possible without DNA. This CDR3 region has 12 residues. Germline values: CDR1 DFQATT, CDR2 SNEGSKA (reference sequence). CDR3 in amino acids: CSAGQGSYGYTF.

CDR3: CSVLSRASAQEQFF. The rearrangement uses TRBV20-1 and TRBJ2-1; TCRdb calls TRBD2, which cannot be checked without DNA. Germline-derived CDR1 and CDR2 are DFQATT and SNEGSKA (reference sequence). The CDR3 is 14 amino acids.

The rearrangement joins TRBV5-1 to TRBJ1-1; TCRdb's D call of TRBD1 is untestable without DNA. The CDR3 is 15 amino acids. Per germline, CDR1 SGHRS and CDR2 YFSETQ. The CDR3 protein is CASSTGSSQNTEAFF.